These 17 T cell receptor beta chains were all obtained from the same sample, sequenced in a study of Ad26.COV2.S vaccination and SARS-CoV-2 variants. Produced via immunoSEQ multiplex PCR; TCRdb's table is partial and in-frame only. The sample includes hundreds of thousands of clones, approximately 90% of them seen just once. The treatment: roughly 20 received Ad26.COV2.S at low or high dose, single or two shots; a few received placebo; per-sample allocation not given. Samples came from day 63 after the first vaccine or placebo injection. Sequenced here: peripheral blood, sampled in a trial of Ad26.COV2.S vaccine versus placebo. The receptors come from a person aged 18-65 years who received the Ad26.COV2.S COVID-19 vaccine or a placebo.

The gene calls are TRBV6-1 and TRBJ2-1; no definite D call. The ends were cut back, 2 bases at V and 6 bases at J, with 8 bases in the middle. The CDR3 is made up of 13 amino acids. CDR1 and CDR2 from the germline V gene are MNHNS and SASEGT. CDR3 DNA: TGTGCCAGCAGTGAAATGCGCAGCAATGAGCAGTTCTTC. Amino acid sequence: CASSEMRSNEQFF.

The genes are TRBV28 and TRBJ1-4, with D perhaps matching TRBD1 (5 bases). V was cut by 7 bases and J by 8 bases, with 20 bases left in between. The CDR3 sequence is 15 residues long. Germline V gene data show CDR1 as MDHEN and CDR2 as SYDVKM. The CDR3 nucleotides are TGTGCCAGCACCAAGGGACGGTGGATATACGAAAAACTGTTTTTT. Translated: CASTKGRWIYEKLFF.

Notes on this clone: The same CDR3 arises from other DNA sequences in this sample as well. The chain uses TRBV3-1 (or the pseudogene TRBV3-2) and TRBJ1-6, with TRBD1 matching over 7 bases. Trimming cost V 2 bases and J 7 bases; bases outside gene matches: 5. The CDR3 extends over 15 amino acids. The V gene's germline CDR1 is LGHDT and CDR2 YNNKEL (reference sequence). This CDR3 reads CASSQRDRKNSPLHF. The CDR3 DNA is TGTGCCAGCAGCCAACGGGACAGAAAAAATTCACCCCTCCACTTT.

This clone was counted a few times. The genes are TRBV2 and TRBJ1-2; D perhaps matches TRBD1 (5 bases). CDR1 is SNHLY and CDR2 is FYNNEI in the germline V gene. V was trimmed by 3 bases and J by 4 bases, leaving 24 bases between them. This CDR3 is built from 18 residues. The CDR3 nucleotides read TGTGCCAGCAGTGAGTCGGTGGACACCCCTTCTGACGGCTATGGCTACACCTTC. Residues: CASSESVDTPSDGYGYTF. Complete variable domain (other parts from reference TRBV2 and TRBJ1-2): EPEVTQTPSHQVTQMGQEVILRCVPISNHLYFYWYRQILGQKVEFLVSFYNNEISEKSEIFDDQFSVERPDGSNFTLKIRSTKLEDSAMYFCASSESVDTPSDGYGYTFGSGTRLTVV.

The genes are TRBV21-1 and TRBJ2-7; TRBD1, the table's D call, lacks a check against the DNA. TRBV21-1 constitutes a pseudogene. The CDR3 covers 16 residues. CDR3 nucleotide sequence: TGTGCCAGCAGCCTACGACCCTTCGGGACACCTTACGAGCAGTACTTC. Its translation is CASSLRPFGTPYEQYF.

Points on this clone: This sample also contains other DNA sequences that code for the same CDR3. This rearrangement joins TRBV28 to TRBJ1-2; no clear D gene. Trimming shortened V by 5 bases and J by 5 bases, and 9 bases separated the two germline ends. The CDR3 totals 12 residues. Germline V gene lookup returns CDR1 MDHEN and CDR2 SYDVKM. The CDR3 protein is CASSLQVYGYTF. In DNA, the CDR3 is TGTGCCAGCAGTCTCCAGGTTTATGGCTACACCTTC.

V and J are TRBV11-3 and TRBJ1-2; the match to TRBD1 covers 11 bases. Germline V CDR1 and CDR2: SGHNT, YENEEA. Unmatched junction bases numbered 7, after V lost 1 base and J lost 6 bases. This CDR3 region has 16 residues. The CDR3 here is CASSLGPGTGGHGYTF. The CDR3 region has the DNA TGTGCCAGCAGCTTAGGTCCCGGGACAGGGGGACATGGCTACACCTTC. Full variable domain (rest looked up from reference TRBV11-3 and TRBJ1-2): EAGVVQSPRYKIIEKKQPVAFWCNPISGHNTLYWYLQNLGQGPELLIRYENEEAVDDSQLPKDRFSAERLKGVDSTLKIQPAELGDSAVYLCASSLGPGTGGHGYTFGSGTRLTVV.

The rearrangement joins TRBV6-1 to TRBJ1-2; 9 nucleotides match TRBD1. V lost 4 bases to trimming and J lost 4 bases; unmatched junction nucleotides: 16. Looked up from germline, CDR1 is MNHNS and CDR2 is SASEGT. CDR3 length: 18 residues. The CDR3 loop reads CASSVWGTGPPSLYGYTF. The CDR3, as DNA: TGTGCCAGCAGTGTTTGGGGGACAGGGCCTCCCTCACTCTATGGCTACACCTTC.

The chain joins TRBV24-1 to TRBJ1-1; 8 bases are a match to TRBD1. This CDR3 contains 17 residues. Germline lookup yields CDR1 KGHDR and CDR2 SFDVKD. J lost 4 bases, V lost 4 bases, and 13 bases had no gene match. CDR3 sequence reads: CATSEIQGARGGTEAFF. CDR3 nucleotides: TGTGCCACCAGTGAGATTCAGGGGGCGCGGGGGGGCACTGAAGCTTTCTTT.

The chain recombines TRBV28 with TRBJ1-5; D is ambiguous. CDR3 length: 15 residues. Trimming removed 7 bases from V and 7 bases from J, with 20 bases in between. In germline, CDR1 is MDHEN, CDR2 SYDVKM. The CDR3 is CASTTPEKVDQPQHF. CDR3 coding DNA: TGTGCCAGCACAACACCCGAAAAGGTAGACCAGCCCCAGCATTTT.

The chain recombines TRBV6-6 with TRBJ2-1; tentative D call: TRBD2 (7 bases). V lost 4 bases and J 6 bases, leaving 16 bases between the germline ends. The germline V gene has CDR1 MNHNY and CDR2 SVGAGI (reference sequence). This CDR3 is 15 amino acids long. The CDR3 spells CASSSPVGGPNEQFF. DNA for the CDR3: TGTGCCAGCAGTTCTCCTGTGGGGGGGCCCAATGAGCAGTTCTTC.

The J gene is TRBJ1-6, the V gene TRBV5-4; no clear D gene. Germline V lookup: CDR1 SGHNT, CDR2 YYREEE (reference sequence). Trimming took 1 base from V and 6 from J, leaving 11 bases between them. The CDR3 has 15 amino acids. The DNA for the CDR3 is TGTGCCAGCAGCTTGCCTGGGTCCGCTAATTCACCCCTCCACTTT. Translated, it gives CASSLPGSANSPLHF.

The chain combines TRBV5-1 with TRBJ2-3; TRBD2 matches at 16 bases. Trimming cost V 3 bases and J 4 bases; bases outside gene matches: 5. This CDR3 contains 17 residues. Germline CDR1 reads SGHRS; CDR2 reads YFSETQ. The CDR3 DNA sequence: TGCGCCAGCAGCTGGGGACTAGCGGGAGGGCCGGCAGATACGCAGTATTTT. Encoded protein: CASSWGLAGGPADTQYF. Full variable domain (missing parts from reference TRBV5-1 and TRBJ2-3): KAGVTQTPRYLIKTRGQQVTLSCSPISGHRSVSWYQQTPGQGLQFLFEYFSETQRNKGNFPGRFSGRQFSNSRSEMNVSTLELGDSALYLCASSWGLAGGPADTQYFGPGTRLTVL.

The V call is TRBV29-1, the J call TRBJ2-2, with TRBD2 matching 9 bases. V was pared by 2 bases and J by 2 bases, with 12 bases of the junction left unmatched. The germline gives CDR1 SQVTM, CDR2 ANQGSEA. The CDR3 has 18 amino acids. This CDR3 reads CSVETWATSGPNTGELFF. The CDR3 DNA is TGCAGCGTTGAAACTTGGGCCACTAGCGGGCCCAACACCGGGGAGCTGTTTTTT.

The chain couples TRBV7-9 to TRBJ2-7; 8 positions agree with TRBD1. Germline V gene sequence: CDR1 SEHNR, CDR2 FQNEAQ (reference sequence). V gave up 1 base and J gave up 4 bases; unmatched junction bases: 3. There are 14 residues in the CDR3. In DNA, the CDR3 is TGTGCCAGCAGCTTAGACAGGGGGGATTACGAGCAGTACTTC. This gives the protein CASSLDRGDYEQYF.

The chain joins TRBV4-2 to TRBJ1-6; 8 positions match TRBD1. Trimming cost V 1 base and J 7 bases; bases outside gene matches: 6. The germline V gene has CDR1 LGHNA and CDR2 YNFKEQ. This CDR3 comprises 16 residues. CDR3 protein: CASSQVSRTGNSPLHF. CDR3 DNA: TGTGCCAGCAGCCAAGTTTCGAGGACAGGGAATTCACCCCTCCACTTT.

The chain is built from TRBV3-1 (or the pseudogene TRBV3-2) and TRBJ1-2, with D possibly being TRBD1 (5 bases). V was shortened by 3 bases and J by 4 bases, with 9 bases between the two germline ends. Germline lookup yields CDR1 LGHDT and CDR2 YNNKEL (reference sequence). This CDR3 contains 13 residues. The CDR3 protein is CASSHSGTYGYTF. DNA for the CDR3: TGTGCCAGCAGCCATTCAGGGACCTATGGCTACACCTTC.